The rows below give T cell receptor beta chains drawn from one sample of a study of shared clonotypes between healthy human individuals. Clones were read by immunoSEQ multiplex PCR, and TCRdb kept only the in-frame ones, dropping some. Altogether around 600,000 clones are present, more than 95% being singletons, with the ten largest covering 0.3%. Sequencing was done on a sample of naive CD8+ T cells sorted from blood. The receptors originated from a man aged 30 to 39 in good health. Both conserved end residues are part of each CDR3. The D gene is left open where the match is weak. Some rows mark clone size as missing; the rest say once, few, many or name a class of expanded clone.

D gene: TRBD1
J gene: TRBJ1-1
V gene: TRBV29-1
clone size: NA
CDR3 protein: CSVDGQGNTEAFF
CDR3 DNA: TGCAGCGTTGACGGACAGGGTAATACTGAAGCTTTCTTT

D gene: NA
J gene: TRBJ2-3
V gene: TRBV27
clone size: once
CDR3 protein: CASRLTGTDTQYF
CDR3 DNA: TGTGCCAGCAGATTAACGGGCACAGATACGCAGTATTTT

D gene: TRBD1
J gene: TRBJ2-7
V gene: TRBV7-9
clone size: NA
CDR3 protein: CASSLWTGAIPYEQYF
CDR3 DNA: TGTGCCAGCAGCTTATGGACAGGGGCGATTCCCTACGAGCAGTACTTC

D gene: NA
J gene: TRBJ1-2
V gene: TRBV5-6
clone size: NA
CDR3 protein: CASSLAGSNYGYTF
CDR3 DNA: TGTGCCAGCAGCTTGGCCGGTTCTAACTATGGCTACACCTTC

D gene: TRBD1
J gene: TRBJ2-5
V gene: TRBV5-4
clone size: NA
CDR3 protein: CASSLIDRGHETQYF
CDR3 DNA: TGTGCCAGCAGCTTGATTGACAGGGGGCACGAGACCCAGTACTTC

D gene: NA
J gene: TRBJ2-1
V gene: TRBV28
clone size: NA
CDR3 protein: CATTTVVNNGNEQFF
CDR3 DNA: TGTGCCACCACGACGGTCGTGAACAACGGGAATGAGCAGTTCTTC

D gene: TRBD2
J gene: TRBJ2-7
V gene: TRBV7-2
clone size: NA
CDR3 protein: CASSLGLASSYEQYF
CDR3 DNA: TGTGCCAGCAGCTTAGGACTAGCGAGCTCCTACGAGCAGTACTTC

D gene: TRBD1
J gene: TRBJ2-7
V gene: TRBV6-5
clone size: NA
CDR3 protein: CASGGQGAYEQYF
CDR3 DNA: TGTGCCAGCGGCGGACAGGGGGCATACGAGCAGTACTTC

D gene: TRBD2
J gene: TRBJ2-2
V gene: TRBV30
clone size: NA
CDR3 protein: CARTMEGGSRTGELFF
CDR3 DNA: TGTGCCCGTACGATGGAGGGCGGGAGTAGGACCGGGGAGCTGTTTTTT

D gene: TRBD2
J gene: TRBJ2-5
V gene: TRBV7-2
clone size: NA
CDR3 protein: CASSLGGRQETQYF
CDR3 DNA: TGTGCCAGCAGCTTAGGCGGGAGACAAGAGACCCAGTACTTC

D gene: NA
J gene: TRBJ2-7
V gene: TRBV4-3
clone size: once
CDR3 protein: CASSQEKRSYEQYF
CDR3 DNA: TGCGCCAGCAGCCAAGAAAAGAGGAGTTACGAGCAGTACTTC

D gene: TRBD1
J gene: TRBJ2-7
V gene: TRBV5-1
clone size: NA
CDR3 protein: CASSLEGATSYEQYF
CDR3 DNA: TGCGCCAGCAGCTTGGAGGGGGCAACTAGCTACGAGCAGTACTTC

D gene: NA
J gene: TRBJ2-2
V gene: TRBV29-1
clone size: NA
CDR3 protein: CSVWGLSGTGELFF
CDR3 DNA: TGCAGCGTGTGGGGTCTTAGTGGGACCGGGGAGCTGTTTTTT

D gene: NA
J gene: TRBJ1-3
V gene: TRBV14
clone size: NA
CDR3 protein: CASSQDHEFGNTIYF
CDR3 DNA: TGTGCCAGCAGCCAAGATCATGAATTTGGAAACACCATATATTTT

D gene: TRBD1
J gene: TRBJ2-7
V gene: TRBV10-3
clone size: NA
CDR3 protein: CAISEYGTGGSEQYF
CDR3 DNA: TGTGCCATCAGTGAGTACGGGACAGGGGGTTCCGAGCAGTACTTC

D gene: NA
J gene: TRBJ2-1
V gene: TRBV6-5
clone size: NA
CDR3 protein: CASSYSNTHNEQFF
CDR3 DNA: TGTGCCAGCAGTTACTCGAATACCCACAATGAGCAGTTCTTC

D gene: NA
J gene: TRBJ2-1
V gene: TRBV11-3
clone size: NA
CDR3 protein: CASSSGSYNEQFF
CDR3 DNA: TGTGCCAGCAGCTCGGGATCCTACAATGAGCAGTTCTTC

D gene: NA
J gene: TRBJ2-1
V gene: TRBV4-2
clone size: NA
CDR3 protein: CASSQPLETYNEQFF
CDR3 DNA: TGTGCCAGCAGCCAACCGCTAGAGACCTACAATGAGCAGTTCTTC

D gene: NA
J gene: TRBJ2-1
V gene: TRBV2
clone size: NA
CDR3 protein: CASSSQSSYNEQFF
CDR3 DNA: TGTGCCAGCAGTAGTCAGAGCTCCTACAATGAGCAGTTCTTC

D gene: NA
J gene: TRBJ2-2
V gene: TRBV29-1
clone size: NA
CDR3 protein: CSVVAANTGELFF
CDR3 DNA: TGCAGCGTTGTGGCCGCTAACACCGGGGAGCTGTTTTTT

D gene: NA
J gene: TRBJ1-3
V gene: TRBV7-8
clone size: NA
CDR3 protein: CASSLRGSGNTIYF
CDR3 DNA: TGTGCCAGCAGCTTAAGAGGTTCTGGAAACACCATATATTTT

D gene: TRBD1
J gene: TRBJ1-2
V gene: TRBV5-8
clone size: NA
CDR3 protein: CASSFGGGAWGYTF
CDR3 DNA: TGTGCCAGCAGCTTCGGAGGGGGCGCTTGGGGCTACACCTTC

D gene: NA
J gene: TRBJ2-1
V gene: TRBV10-3
clone size: NA
CDR3 protein: CAISEHITTMKQFF
CDR3 DNA: TGTGCCATCAGTGAACACATAACTACAATGAAGCAGTTCTTC

D gene: NA
J gene: TRBJ1-4
V gene: TRBV19
clone size: once
CDR3 protein: CASSMSSQTHEKLFF
CDR3 DNA: TGTGCCAGTAGTATGTCCAGCCAGACCCACGAAAAACTGTTTTTT

D gene: NA
J gene: TRBJ2-3
V gene: TRBV9
clone size: NA
CDR3 protein: CASSVGGHYSDTQYF
CDR3 DNA: TGTGCCAGCAGCGTAGGTGGCCATTACTCAGATACGCAGTATTTT

D gene: NA
J gene: TRBJ2-1
V gene: TRBV27
clone size: NA
CDR3 protein: CASRDGASSYNEQFF
CDR3 DNA: TGTGCCAGCAGGGACGGAGCCAGCTCCTACAATGAGCAGTTCTTC

D gene: NA
J gene: TRBJ2-7
V gene: TRBV4-3
clone size: NA
CDR3 protein: CASSQSPSLNYEQYF
CDR3 DNA: TGCGCCAGCAGCCAATCACCCAGTCTTAACTACGAGCAGTACTTC

D gene: NA
J gene: TRBJ1-1
V gene: TRBV2
clone size: NA
CDR3 protein: CASRGRGAFF
CDR3 DNA: TGTGCCAGCAGAGGACGGGGAGCTTTCTTT

D gene: TRBD2
J gene: TRBJ2-1
V gene: TRBV9
clone size: NA
CDR3 protein: CASSSQVVAGDPHAYNEQFF
CDR3 DNA: TGTGCCAGCAGCTCACAGGTCGTAGCGGGAGATCCCCACGCGTACAATGAGCAGTTCTTC

D gene: NA
J gene: TRBJ2-7
V gene: TRBV28
clone size: NA
CDR3 protein: CASEGHEQYF
CDR3 DNA: TGTGCCAGCGAGGGCCACGAGCAGTACTTC

D gene: NA
J gene: TRBJ2-3
V gene: TRBV12-5
clone size: NA
CDR3 protein: CASGLGTLASTDTQYF
CDR3 DNA: TGTGCTAGTGGCCTAGGCACTCTTGCTAGCACAGATACGCAGTATTTT

D gene: NA
J gene: TRBJ2-1
V gene: TRBV6-5
clone size: NA
CDR3 protein: CASSSRDKYGEQFF
CDR3 DNA: TGTGCCAGCAGTTCGCGGGACAAGTACGGTGAGCAGTTCTTC

D gene: NA
J gene: TRBJ2-3
V gene: TRBV28
clone size: NA
CDR3 protein: CASSSSGTRGRDTQYF
CDR3 DNA: TGTGCCAGCAGTTCCTCCGGGACACGAGGGAGGGATACGCAGTATTTT

D gene: NA
J gene: TRBJ2-7
V gene: TRBV19
clone size: NA
CDR3 protein: CASSDPGSYEQYF
CDR3 DNA: TGTGCCAGTAGTGACCCAGGTTCCTACGAGCAGTACTTC

D gene: NA
J gene: TRBJ2-6
V gene: TRBV30
clone size: NA
CDR3 protein: CAWAIGVAGANVLTF
CDR3 DNA: TGTGCCTGGGCGATTGGGGTGGCTGGGGCCAACGTCCTGACTTTC

D gene: NA
J gene: TRBJ2-1
V gene: TRBV13
clone size: NA
CDR3 protein: CASSLESGYTYNEQFF
CDR3 DNA: TGTGCCAGCAGCTTAGAGTCGGGATATACGTACAATGAGCAGTTCTTC

D gene: NA
J gene: TRBJ2-7
V gene: TRBV29-1
clone size: once
CDR3 protein: CSVEEGTSSYEQYF
CDR3 DNA: TGCAGCGTTGAGGAGGGGACGAGCTCCTACGAGCAGTACTTC

D gene: NA
J gene: TRBJ2-2
V gene: TRBV29-1
clone size: NA
CDR3 protein: CSVEGWGVAGELFF
CDR3 DNA: TGCAGCGTTGAAGGCTGGGGGGTGGCCGGGGAGCTGTTTTTT

D gene: TRBD1
J gene: TRBJ2-7
V gene: TRBV5-6
clone size: NA
CDR3 protein: CASSLEQGADQQYF
CDR3 DNA: TGTGCCAGCAGCTTGGAACAGGGGGCAGATCAGCAGTACTTC

D gene: TRBD2
J gene: TRBJ2-2
V gene: TRBV10-2
clone size: NA
CDR3 protein: CASSESQRLAVLTGELFF
CDR3 DNA: TGCGCCAGCAGTGAGTCACAGCGACTAGCGGTCCTAACCGGGGAGCTGTTTTTT

D gene: TRBD1
J gene: TRBJ2-1
V gene: TRBV6-1
clone size: NA
CDR3 protein: CASSDPRQGIDYNEQFF
CDR3 DNA: TGTGCCAGCAGTGACCCCCGACAGGGTATCGACTACAATGAGCAGTTCTTC

D gene: NA
J gene: TRBJ2-6
V gene: TRBV30
clone size: NA
CDR3 protein: CAWSPAAAGANVLTF
CDR3 DNA: TGTGCCTGGAGTCCGGCGGCAGCGGGGGCCAACGTCCTGACTTTC

D gene: NA
J gene: TRBJ1-4
V gene: TRBV9
clone size: NA
CDR3 protein: CASSVGAALNEKLFF
CDR3 DNA: TGTGCCAGCAGCGTAGGGGCAGCCCTAAATGAAAAACTGTTTTTT

D gene: NA
J gene: TRBJ1-4
V gene: TRBV29-1
clone size: NA
CDR3 protein: CSVELLPGSLNEKLFF
CDR3 DNA: TGCAGCGTTGAACTCCTCCCGGGCAGCTTAAATGAAAAACTGTTTTTT

D gene: NA
J gene: TRBJ1-2
V gene: TRBV6-5
clone size: NA
CDR3 protein: CASSYLGQDGGYTF
CDR3 DNA: TGTGCCAGCAGTTACCTCGGGCAGGATGGAGGCTACACCTTC

D gene: TRBD1
J gene: TRBJ2-7
V gene: TRBV28
clone size: NA
CDR3 protein: CASSSRYLGRGIYEQYF
CDR3 DNA: TGTGCCAGCAGTTCTCGTTACCTAGGCAGGGGGATCTACGAGCAGTACTTC

D gene: NA
J gene: TRBJ1-2
V gene: TRBV11-2
clone size: NA
CDR3 protein: CASSFGTGDYGYTF
CDR3 DNA: TGTGCCAGCAGCTTTGGAACGGGGGACTATGGCTACACCTTC

D gene: NA
J gene: TRBJ1-2
V gene: TRBV28
clone size: NA
CDR3 protein: CASNSSPGVGGYTF
CDR3 DNA: TGTGCCAGCAACTCATCCCCAGGGGTGGGAGGCTACACCTTC

D gene: NA
J gene: TRBJ2-3
V gene: TRBV7-8
clone size: NA
CDR3 protein: CASSLEFAGSTDTQYF
CDR3 DNA: TGTGCCAGCAGCTTAGAATTCGCAGGTAGCACAGATACGCAGTATTTT

D gene: NA
J gene: TRBJ2-7
V gene: TRBV5-1
clone size: NA
CDR3 protein: CASSLIPGAVNEQYF
CDR3 DNA: TGCGCCAGCAGCTTGATACCTGGGGCGGTCAACGAGCAGTACTTC

D gene: NA
J gene: TRBJ2-7
V gene: TRBV29-1
clone size: NA
CDR3 protein: CSVEQGRSYEQYF
CDR3 DNA: TGCAGCGTTGAGCAGGGCCGAAGCTACGAGCAGTACTTC

D gene: NA
J gene: TRBJ2-2
V gene: TRBV5-1
clone size: NA
CDR3 protein: CASSVSGEGNTGELFF
CDR3 DNA: TGCGCCAGCAGCGTTTCAGGGGAGGGGAACACCGGGGAGCTGTTTTTT

D gene: NA
J gene: TRBJ2-1
V gene: TRBV27
clone size: NA
CDR3 protein: CASSVGSSYNEQFF
CDR3 DNA: TGTGCCAGCAGTGTCGGGAGCTCCTACAATGAGCAGTTCTTC

D gene: NA
J gene: TRBJ2-2
V gene: TRBV10-2
clone size: NA
CDR3 protein: CASRGNSDTGELFF
CDR3 DNA: TGCGCCAGCAGAGGGAACAGTGACACCGGGGAGCTGTTTTTT

D gene: NA
J gene: TRBJ2-7
V gene: TRBV18
clone size: once
CDR3 protein: CASRLQGKEYEQYF
CDR3 DNA: TGTGCCAGTCGACTACAGGGAAAGGAATACGAGCAGTACTTC

D gene: TRBD1
J gene: TRBJ2-3
V gene: TRBV9
clone size: NA
CDR3 protein: CASSGTGGTDTQYF
CDR3 DNA: TGTGCCAGCAGCGGTACAGGGGGGACGGATACGCAGTATTTT

D gene: NA
J gene: TRBJ1-4
V gene: TRBV28
clone size: NA
CDR3 protein: CASSLLGGPGYNEKLFF
CDR3 DNA: TGTGCCAGCAGTTTGTTGGGGGGTCCCGGGTACAATGAAAAACTGTTTTTT

D gene: NA
J gene: TRBJ1-4
V gene: TRBV7-8
clone size: NA
CDR3 protein: CASSYRATNEKLFF
CDR3 DNA: TGTGCCAGCAGCTACAGGGCAACTAATGAAAAACTGTTTTTT

D gene: NA
J gene: TRBJ1-2
V gene: TRBV6-6
clone size: NA
CDR3 protein: CASSYSAVDGYTF
CDR3 DNA: TGTGCCAGCAGTTACTCTGCGGTAGATGGCTACACCTTC